The subject of this entry is one T cell receptor (beta chain). Its matching antigen is unknown. The CDR3 length is 17 residues. The germline gives CDR1 SGHDT, CDR2 YYEEEE. Trimming removed 4 bases at V and 1 base at J, with 19 bases between. The whole isolated RNA underwent reverse transcription, so sequencing captured expressed TCRB transcripts. Read counts averaged approximately 3.3 million for samples of naive, central memory and regulatory T cells. Generated by immunoSEQ multiplex PCR, the TCRdb table keeps only in-frame clones and is missing some. The sample shows tens of thousands of clones, about 47% of them seen only once. The source of the sample is a study of beta chain features in type 1 diabetes. Study-wide points: More deletions and fewer insertions at VDJ junctions were found in patients with type 1 diabetes. Shorter TCRB CDR3s, moderately but significantly so, were found in Type 1 diabetes patients in all four CD4+ subsets. cDNA-based sequencing might over-represent cells highly expressing TCR.

V usage is TRBV5-6 and J usage is TRBJ2-3, with D perhaps TRBD2 (6 bases). What was sequenced was Tregs from blood. The sequence was collected from a woman between 35 and 50 years old with type 1 diabetes. CDR3 bases: TGTGCCAGCAGCGAGCTGGGGGGTTGGGGTGGCACAGATACGCAGTATTTT. Amino acids: CASSELGGWGGTDTQYF. Drawing the rest from reference TRBV5-6 and TRBJ2-3, the complete variable domain is DAGVTQSPTHLIKTRGQQVTLRCSPKSGHDTVSWYQQALGQGPQFIFQYYEEEERQRGNFPDRFSGHQFPNYSSELNVNALLLGDSALYLCASSELGGWGGTDTQYFGPGTRLTVL.